The 7 T cell receptor beta chains below were found in one sample sequenced in a study of cytomegalovirus exposure and HLA in healthy donors. PCR involved 60 Vbeta and 13 Jbeta primers. Measured with immunoSEQ multiplex PCR; TCRdb has only the in-frame clones, and not every one. The sample contains 120,000 to 150,000 clones, roughly 80% of which appear only once. The specimen was PBMCs. All receptors derive from a man aged 35 to 55 in good health and CMV-seronegative.

The chain carries TRBV14 and TRBJ1-1; weak D call: TRBD1 (6 bases). CDR3 length: 14 amino acids. Germline values: CDR1 SGHDN, CDR2 FVKESK. The V end was cut by 0 bases, the J end by 4 bases, with 9 bases between. CDR3 nucleotide sequence: TGTGCCAGCAGCCAAGAATTAGGGGGCACTGAAGCTTTCTTT. Amino acids: CASSQELGGTEAFF.

The chain uses TRBV5-8 and TRBJ1-3, with 9 bases that match TRBD1. The CDR3 is 18 residues long. Germline V gene lookup returns CDR1 SGHTS and CDR2 YDEGEE. Losses at the gene ends were 4 bases for V and 1 base for J; bases not matched to a gene: 12. The CDR3 protein is CASSRKYRDRESGNTIYF. CDR3 bases: TGTGCCAGCAGCCGAAAATACCGGGACAGGGAATCTGGAAACACCATATATTTT.

This rearrangement joins TRBV29-1 to TRBJ2-7, with 7 nucleotides matching TRBD1. Germline trimming cut 4 bases from V and 3 bases from J; bases unmatched to any gene: 3. Germline lookup yields CDR1 SQVTM and CDR2 ANQGSEA. This CDR3 region has 12 residues. CDR3 sequence reads: CSVATGVYEQYF. The CDR3 nucleotides are TGCAGCGTTGCCACAGGGGTCTACGAGCAGTACTTC.

This chain joins TRBV25-1 and TRBJ1-1; the D is unclear. Between the trimmed V and J ends, which lost 1 base and 1 base, there was a span of 7 bases. The germline gives CDR1 MGHDK, CDR2 SYGVNS. There are 14 residues in the CDR3. The CDR3 coding sequence is TGTGCCAGCAGTGAATGGGCAAAGAACACTGAAGCTTTCTTT. Its protein product is CASSEWAKNTEAFF.

The CDR3 protein is CASSRTGGGRVSETQYF. In nucleotides, the CDR3 is TGTGCCAGCAGCCGTACTGGGGGGGGGCGCGTCTCCGAGACCCAGTACTTC. The chain uses TRBV7-2 and TRBJ2-5; tentatively, D is TRBD2 (7 bases). Germline-derived CDR1 and CDR2 are SGHTA and FQGNSA. CDR3 length: 17 residues. V lost 5 bases and J lost 5, with 24 bases in between. The complete variable domain, with remaining parts taken from reference TRBV7-2 and TRBJ2-5, reads GAGVSQSPSNKVTEKGKDVELRCDPISGHTALYWYRQSLGQGLEFLIYFQGNSAPDKSGLPSDRFSAERTGGSVSTLTIQRTQQEDSAVYLCASSRTGGGRVSETQYFGPGTRLLVL.

The CDR3 nucleotides read TGTGCCAGCAGCTTGGACGGTCGCACAGATACGCAGTATTTT. Amino acid sequence: CASSLDGRTDTQYF. The chain has TRBV5-6 and TRBJ2-3; D unresolved. The CDR3 has 14 residues. Germline CDR1 and CDR2: SGHDT and YYEEEE. V was cut by 0 bases and J by 1 base, with 6 bases left in between.

For this clone: Different DNA sequences within this sample yield the same CDR3. The chain combines TRBV7-6 with TRBJ1-6, with TRBD1 identical over 7 bases. CDR1 is SGHVS and CDR2 is FNYEAQ in the germline V gene. The CDR3 is made up of 14 amino acids. V lost 5 bases and J lost 7; bases outside the gene matches: 5. CDR3 loop: CASSRGQINSPLHF. CDR3 coding DNA: TGTGCCAGCAGCCGGGGACAGATCAATTCACCCCTCCACTTT.